The rows below give T cell receptor beta chains drawn from one sample of a study of cytotoxic CD8 clonotypes in ibrutinib-treated CLL. Sequenced by immunoSEQ multiplex PCR; TCRdb stores in-frame clones only, minus some. The data contain hundreds of thousands of clones, roughly 70% of them singletons. Sequencing used PBMCs, obtained after 24 months of ibrutinib treatment. These receptor sequences come from a human donor with chronic lymphocytic leukemia. The CDR3 runs from the conserved cysteine through the conserved F or W. D genes are given only for firm matches.

V	J	D	DNA	CDR3
TRBV27	TRBJ2-7	TRBD1	TGTGCCAGCAGTTCGTGGACAGGGGGGTCCTACGAGCAGTACTTC	CASSSWTGGSYEQYF
TRBV7-3	TRBJ2-1	.	TGTGCCAGCAGCTTAAGGGGGTTTGGCCACAATGAGCAGTTCTTC	CASSLRGFGHNEQFF
TRBV2	TRBJ2-3	.	TGTGCGAGCAAGGCGGGAACTAGCACAGATACGCAGTATTTT	CASKAGTSTDTQYF
TRBV4-3	TRBJ2-7	TRBD2	TGCGCCAGCAGCCTATCCGGGACTAGCGACTACGAGCAGTACTTC	CASSLSGTSDYEQYF
TRBV6-5	TRBJ1-5	TRBD1	TGTGCCACCCACCGACAGGGCGGTCAGCCCCAGCATTTT	CATHRQGGQPQHF
TRBV9	TRBJ2-5	TRBD2	TGTGCCAGCAGCCCCGGGGGGAGCGGTCAAGAGACCCAGTACTTC	CASSPGGSGQETQYF
TRBV7-9	TRBJ2-7	.	TGTGCCAGCAGCTTTGAGGACCTCCCGTCTTACGAGCAGTACTTC	CASSFEDLPSYEQYF
TRBV4-3	TRBJ2-7	TRBD1	TGCGCCAGCAGCCAAGAGTACCTGACAGGGGACTCCTACGAGCAGTACTTC	CASSQEYLTGDSYEQYF
TRBV29-1	TRBJ2-3	TRBD1	TGCAGCGCCCCGGGGGACAGGGACCCAGATACGCAGTATTTT	CSAPGDRDPDTQYF
TRBV28	TRBJ2-7	TRBD1	TGTGCCAGCAGTGCCCCGACAGGGAAGCTCTACGAGCAGTACTTC	CASSAPTGKLYEQYF
TRBV15	TRBJ2-7	TRBD1	TGTGCCACCAGCACAACCGGGACAGGGGTTTTTGGCGAGCAGTACTTC	CATSTTGTGVFGEQYF
TRBV9	TRBJ2-3	.	TGTGCCAGCAGCGTAAAGGGCGGCGGGATGGGGGATACGCAGTATTTT	CASSVKGGGMGDTQYF
TRBV4-1	TRBJ2-5	TRBD1	TGCGCCAGCAGCCAGGGACAGGGTGGCTCCGAGACCCAGTACTTC	CASSQGQGGSETQYF
TRBV6-5	TRBJ2-3	.	TGTGCCAGCAGTCCCCCAGGCACAGATACGCAGTATTTT	CASSPPGTDTQYF
TRBV18	TRBJ2-2	.	TGTGCCAGCTCAGCCGGACGACTAGCGAACACCGGGGAGCTGTTTTTT	CASSAGRLANTGELFF
TRBV5-1	TRBJ2-6	.	TGCGCCAGCAGCTTGGCAGTGCCTAGCTCTGGGGCCAACGTCCTGACTTTC	CASSLAVPSSGANVLTF